This T cell receptor beta chain was sequenced for a study of metastatic and nonmetastatic thyroid tumors. The overall study: Thyroid patients, malignant and benign, had repertoires compared across blood and tumor or nodule tissue. Study results and caveats: Patients with malignant thyroid tumors reportedly had significantly higher TCR beta diversity than those with benign nodules, in blood and tumor.

Patients had received no treatment of any kind before thyroid surgery. Trimming stripped 8 bases from V and 0 bases from J, with 6 bases between. This CDR3 is built from 12 residues. Per germline, CDR1 MNHNS and CDR2 SASEGT. On this clone: Its antigen is not known.

Original handling: A classifier for distant metastasis in papillary thyroid cancer was constructed using CDR3 differences observed across clinicopathological groups. TCRdb called clones again from the PCR reads with MiXCR. Here the V and J calls rest on TCRdb's processing, not on the authors' analysis. The sample carries approximately 30,000 clones, roughly 3.7% recorded once. The receptor comes from a male donor with papillary thyroid cancer or a benign thyroid nodule (not recorded which). Some clones in this sample may be carry-over from other donors' samples. Sequenced input: blood. The chain carries TRBV6-1 and TRBJ2-3; D may be TRBD1 (5 bases). The CDR3: CASGASTDTQYF. In nucleotides, the CDR3 is TGTGCCAGCGGGGCTAGCACAGATACGCAGTATTTT.